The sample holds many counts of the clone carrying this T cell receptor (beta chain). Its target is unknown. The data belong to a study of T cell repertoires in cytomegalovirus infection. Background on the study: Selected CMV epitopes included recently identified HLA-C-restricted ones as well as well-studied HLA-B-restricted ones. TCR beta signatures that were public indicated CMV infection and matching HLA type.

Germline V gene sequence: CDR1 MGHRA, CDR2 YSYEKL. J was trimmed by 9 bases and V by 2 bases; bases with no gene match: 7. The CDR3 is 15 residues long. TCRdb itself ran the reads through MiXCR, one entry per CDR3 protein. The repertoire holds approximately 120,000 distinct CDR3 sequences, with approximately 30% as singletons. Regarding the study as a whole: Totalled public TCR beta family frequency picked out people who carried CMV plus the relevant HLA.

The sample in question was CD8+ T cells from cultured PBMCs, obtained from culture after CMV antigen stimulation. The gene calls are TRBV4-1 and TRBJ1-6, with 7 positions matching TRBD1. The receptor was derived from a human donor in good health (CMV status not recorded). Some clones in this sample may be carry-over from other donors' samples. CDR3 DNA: TGCGCCAGCAGCCAATCGACAGGGCTTGGTTCACCCCTCCACTTT. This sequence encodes CASSQSTGLGSPLHF.